The 6 T cell receptor beta chains reported below all come from one sample, sequenced in a study of Ad26.COV2.S vaccination and SARS-CoV-2 variants. Sequenced by immunoSEQ multiplex PCR; TCRdb stores in-frame clones only, minus some. The sample comprises more than 400,000 clones, about 92% of which are singletons, and about 1.6% rests with the top ten. Treatment indicated: about 20 received Ad26.COV2.S at low or high dose, single or two shots; about five received placebo; per-sample allocation not given. Sampling took place 63 days after the first vaccine or placebo injection. The specimen was peripheral blood, collected in a trial of Ad26.COV2.S vaccine versus placebo. These receptors came from a person aged 18-60 years who received the Ad26.COV2.S COVID-19 vaccine or a placebo.

The chain combines TRBV11-2 with TRBJ2-1; TRBD1 matches at 7 bases. V lost 4 bases, J lost 3 bases, and 18 bases stayed unmatched. The CDR3 is 19 amino acids. Per the germline V gene, CDR1 is SGHAT and CDR2 is FQNNGV. The CDR3 protein is CASSSGGGFRDSNYNEQFF. CDR3 in DNA: TGTGCCAGCAGCTCGGGCGGTGGGTTCCGGGACAGCAACTACAATGAGCAGTTCTTC.

V is TRBV4-3 and J is TRBJ2-7; no definite D call. The CDR3 contains 14 residues. The ends were cut back, 1 base at V and 3 bases at J, with 10 bases in the middle. Germline V gene lookup returns CDR1 LGHNA and CDR2 YSLEER. CDR3 residues: CASSQASLGYEQYF. In DNA form, the CDR3 reads TGCGCCAGCAGCCAAGCGAGCTTGGGCTACGAGCAGTACTTC.

The chain links TRBV11-2 to TRBJ2-3; no clear D. V lost 5 bases and J lost 0, with 6 bases in between. Germline CDR1 and CDR2: SGHAT and FQNNGV. CDR3 length: 13 amino acids. CDR3 DNA sequence: TGTGCCAGCAGCCCACTGAGCACAGATACGCAGTATTTT. Protein: CASSPLSTDTQYF. Full variable domain (missing parts from reference TRBV11-2 and TRBJ2-3): EAGVAQSPRYKIIEKRQSVAFWCNPISGHATLYWYQQILGQGPKLLIQFQNNGVVDDSQLPKDRFSAERLKGVDSTLKIQPAKLEDSAVYLCASSPLSTDTQYFGPGTRLTVL.

The chain joins TRBV5-8 to TRBJ2-3; D gene uncertain. From germline, CDR1 is SGHTS and CDR2 YDEGEE. CDR3 size: 15 residues. Trimming shortened V by 0 bases and J by 2 bases, and 10 bases separated the two germline ends. The CDR3 coding sequence is TGTGCCAGCAGCTTGGAGTGGAAACTCACAGATACGCAGTATTTT. This translates into CASSLEWKLTDTQYF. Looking up the rest from reference TRBV5-8 and TRBJ2-3 gives the full variable domain: EAGVTQSPTHLIKTRGQQATLRCSPISGHTSVYWYQQALGLGLQFLLWYDEGEERNRGNFPPRFSGRQFPNYSSELNVNALELEDSALYLCASSLEWKLTDTQYFGPGTRLTVL.

This chain joins TRBV5-1 and TRBJ2-7, with TRBD1 matching 9 bases. The CDR3 runs to 16 residues. Trimming cost V 3 bases and J 3 bases; bases outside gene matches: 10. Germline V gene data show CDR1 as SGHRS and CDR2 as YFSETQ. The CDR3 region is CASSWSQGAQIYEQYF. The CDR3 DNA reads TGCGCCAGCAGCTGGTCACAGGGGGCGCAGATCTACGAGCAGTACTTC. The full variable domain, its missing parts supplied by reference TRBV5-1 and TRBJ2-7, is KAGVTQTPRYLIKTRGQQVTLSCSPISGHRSVSWYQQTPGQGLQFLFEYFSETQRNKGNFPGRFSGRQFSNSRSEMNVSTLELGDSALYLCASSWSQGAQIYEQYFGPGTRLTVT.

This chain links TRBV27 with TRBJ2-1; possibly TRBD1 for D (5 bases). This CDR3 is 12 amino acids long. CDR1 MNHEY and CDR2 SMNVEV come from the germline V gene (reference sequence). V was cut by 3 bases and J by 6 bases, with 6 bases left in between. The CDR3 loop is CASSFQGNEQFF. CDR3 DNA: TGTGCCAGCAGTTTTCAGGGCAATGAGCAGTTCTTC.